The entry below gives a single TCR beta chain sequence along with its context. No antigen is known for it. The data are from a study of T-cell memory formation after mild COVID-19. Study conclusions and caveats: Proof of SARS-CoV-2 specificity was absent for the second-wave clones that crested on day 37.

Germline V gene lookup returns CDR1 MNHNY and CDR2 SVGAGI (reference sequence). CDR3 length: 14 residues. The V segment lost 7 bases and the J segment 1 base; nucleotides outside the gene matches: 7. TCRdb fed the 5' RACE reads into MiXCR, producing one record per CDR3 protein. The sample lists under 450,000 distinct CDR3 sequences; 20% were seen once. The chain recombines TRBV6-6 with TRBJ2-7, with TRBD1 matching over 7 bases. Sequencing input: PBMCs or a T cell subset sorted from them (not recorded which). The receptor comes from a man aged 18 to 29 who had mild COVID-19 (a few samples of this study predate the infection). Cell type and time point are not known. The CDR3 loop reads CASNPGQVSYEQYF. The CDR3 nucleotides read TGTGCCAGCAACCCCGGACAGGTGTCCTACGAGCAGTACTTC.